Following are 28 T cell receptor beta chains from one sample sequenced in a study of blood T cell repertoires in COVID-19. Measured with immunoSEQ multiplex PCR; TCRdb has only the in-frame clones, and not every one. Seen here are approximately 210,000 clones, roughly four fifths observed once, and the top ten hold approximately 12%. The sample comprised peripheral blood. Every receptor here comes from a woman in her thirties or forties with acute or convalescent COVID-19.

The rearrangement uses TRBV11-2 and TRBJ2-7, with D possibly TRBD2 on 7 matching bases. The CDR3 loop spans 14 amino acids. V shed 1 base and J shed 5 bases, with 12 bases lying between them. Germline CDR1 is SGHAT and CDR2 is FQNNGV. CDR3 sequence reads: CASSLGRGPHEQYF. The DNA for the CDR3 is TGTGCCAGCAGCTTAGGGCGGGGGCCACACGAGCAGTACTTC. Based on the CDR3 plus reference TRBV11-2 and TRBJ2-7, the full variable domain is EAGVAQSPRYKIIEKRQSVAFWCNPISGHATLYWYQQILGQGPKLLIQFQNNGVVDDSQLPKDRFSAERLKGVDSTLKIQPAKLEDSAVYLCASSLGRGPHEQYFGPGTRLTVT.

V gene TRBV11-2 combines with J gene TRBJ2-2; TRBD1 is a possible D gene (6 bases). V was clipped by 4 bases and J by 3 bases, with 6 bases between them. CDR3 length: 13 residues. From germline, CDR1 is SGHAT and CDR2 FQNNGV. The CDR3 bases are TGTGCCAGCAGCTACAGGGACACCGGGGAGCTGTTTTTT. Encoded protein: CASSYRDTGELFF.

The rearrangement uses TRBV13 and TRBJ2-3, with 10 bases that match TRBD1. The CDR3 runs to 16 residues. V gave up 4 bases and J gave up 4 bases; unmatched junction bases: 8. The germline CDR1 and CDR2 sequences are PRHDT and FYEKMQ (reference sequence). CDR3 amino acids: CASSSRQGASSDTQYF. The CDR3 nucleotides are TGTGCCAGCAGCTCTAGACAGGGGGCCTCCTCAGATACGCAGTATTTT.

The DNA for the CDR3 is TGCGCCAGCAGCTTGGGGAGGACAGGGGGCGAAGATACGCAGTATTTT. It is translated as CASSLGRTGGEDTQYF. This chain uses TRBV5-1 with TRBJ2-3, with 11 positions matching TRBD1. Trimming took 0 bases from V and 5 from J; bases not matched to a gene: 5. The germline V gene has CDR1 SGHRS and CDR2 YFSETQ. This CDR3 spans 16 amino acids.

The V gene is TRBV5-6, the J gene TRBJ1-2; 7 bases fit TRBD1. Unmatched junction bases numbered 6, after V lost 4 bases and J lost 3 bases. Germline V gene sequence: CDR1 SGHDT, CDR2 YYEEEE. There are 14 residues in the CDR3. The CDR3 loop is CASSPGTVYYGYTF. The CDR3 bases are TGTGCCAGCAGCCCCGGGACAGTTTACTATGGCTACACCTTC. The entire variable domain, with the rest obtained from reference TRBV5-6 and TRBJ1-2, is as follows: DAGVTQSPTHLIKTRGQQVTLRCSPKSGHDTVSWYQQALGQGPQFIFQYYEEEERQRGNFPDRFSGHQFPNYSSELNVNALLLGDSALYLCASSPGTVYYGYTFGSGTRLTVV.

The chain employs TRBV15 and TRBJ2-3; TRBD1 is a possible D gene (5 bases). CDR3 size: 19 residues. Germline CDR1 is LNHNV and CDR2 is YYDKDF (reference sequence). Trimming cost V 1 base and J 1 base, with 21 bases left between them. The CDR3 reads CATSRGDMGGARGTDTQYF. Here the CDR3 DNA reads TGTGCCACCAGCAGAGGAGATATGGGTGGGGCCAGGGGCACAGATACGCAGTATTTT.

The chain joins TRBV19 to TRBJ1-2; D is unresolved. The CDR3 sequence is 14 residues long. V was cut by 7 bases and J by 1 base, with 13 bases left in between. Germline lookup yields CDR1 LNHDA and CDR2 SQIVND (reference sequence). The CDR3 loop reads CASTPPEHNYGYTF. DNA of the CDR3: TGTGCCAGTACCCCTCCCGAGCATAACTATGGCTACACCTTC. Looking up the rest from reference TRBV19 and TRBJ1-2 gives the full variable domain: DGGITQSPKYLFRKEGQNVTLSCEQNLNHDAMYWYRQDPGQGLRLIYYSQIVNDFQKGDIAEGYSVSREKKESFPLTVTSAQKNPTAFYLCASTPPEHNYGYTFGSGTRLTVV.

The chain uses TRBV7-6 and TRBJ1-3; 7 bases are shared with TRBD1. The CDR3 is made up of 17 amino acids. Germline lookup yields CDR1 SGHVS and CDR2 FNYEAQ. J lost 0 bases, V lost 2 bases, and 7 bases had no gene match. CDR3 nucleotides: TGTGCCAGCAGCTTAAAGCCGGGACAGAACTCTGGAAACACCATATATTTT. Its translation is CASSLKPGQNSGNTIYF.

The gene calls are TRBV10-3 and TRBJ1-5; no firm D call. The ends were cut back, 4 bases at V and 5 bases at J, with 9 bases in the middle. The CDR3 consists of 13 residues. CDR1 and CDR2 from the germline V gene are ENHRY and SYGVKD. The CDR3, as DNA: TGTGCCATCAGTGGCTTCACAGATCAGCCCCAGCATTTT. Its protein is CAISGFTDQPQHF.

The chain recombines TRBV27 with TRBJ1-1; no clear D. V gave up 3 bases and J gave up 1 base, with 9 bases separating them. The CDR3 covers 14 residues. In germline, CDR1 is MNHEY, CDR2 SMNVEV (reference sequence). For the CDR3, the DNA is TGTGCCAGCAGTTTCTTCCGGGGGAACACTGAAGCTTTCTTT. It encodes CASSFFRGNTEAFF.

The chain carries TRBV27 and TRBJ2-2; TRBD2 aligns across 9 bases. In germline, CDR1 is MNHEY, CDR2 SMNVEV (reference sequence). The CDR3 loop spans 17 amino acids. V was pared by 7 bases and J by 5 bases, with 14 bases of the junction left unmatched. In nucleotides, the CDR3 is TGTGCCAGCACCCCGGGACTAGCCACGCCGCGTACCGGGGAGCTGTTTTTT. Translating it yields CASTPGLATPRTGELFF.

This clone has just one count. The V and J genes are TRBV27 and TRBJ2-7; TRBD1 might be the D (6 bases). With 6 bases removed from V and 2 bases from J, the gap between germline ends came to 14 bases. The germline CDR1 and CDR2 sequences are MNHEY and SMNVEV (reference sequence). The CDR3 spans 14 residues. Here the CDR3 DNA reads TGTGCCAGCAGCGCGCCGGACAGCACCTACGAGCAGTACTTC. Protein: CASSAPDSTYEQYF.

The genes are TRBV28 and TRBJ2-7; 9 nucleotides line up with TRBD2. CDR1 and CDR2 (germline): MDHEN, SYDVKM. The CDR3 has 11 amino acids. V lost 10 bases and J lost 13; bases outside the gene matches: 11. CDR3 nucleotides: TGTGCCACCGGTCGTGGCGGGAGGGTTTACTTC. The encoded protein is CATGRGGRVYF.

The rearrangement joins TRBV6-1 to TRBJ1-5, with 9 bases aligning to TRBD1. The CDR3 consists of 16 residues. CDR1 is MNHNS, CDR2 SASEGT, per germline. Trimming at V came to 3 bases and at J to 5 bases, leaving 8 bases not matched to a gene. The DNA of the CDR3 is TGTGCCAGCAGTGACCTCCGGGACAGGGTGGATCAGCCCCAGCATTTT. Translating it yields CASSDLRDRVDQPQHF.

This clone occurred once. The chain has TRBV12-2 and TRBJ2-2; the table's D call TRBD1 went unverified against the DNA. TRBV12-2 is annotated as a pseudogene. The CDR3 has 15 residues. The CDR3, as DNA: TGTGCAAGTCGCTTCTATTACAGGGTACCCGGGGAGCTGTTTTTT. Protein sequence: CASRFYYRVPGELFF.

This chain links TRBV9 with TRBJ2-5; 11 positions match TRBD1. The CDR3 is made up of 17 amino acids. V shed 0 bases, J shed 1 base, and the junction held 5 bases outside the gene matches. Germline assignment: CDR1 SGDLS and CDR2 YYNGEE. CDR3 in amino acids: CASSVVAGQGVQETQYF. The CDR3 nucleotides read TGTGCCAGCAGCGTAGTGGCGGGACAGGGGGTCCAAGAGACCCAGTACTTC. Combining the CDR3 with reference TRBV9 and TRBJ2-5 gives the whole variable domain DSGVTQTPKHLITATGQRVTLRCSPRSGDLSVYWYQQSLDQGLQFLIQYYNGEERAKGNILERFSAQQFPDLHSELNLSSLELGDSALYFCASSVVAGQGVQETQYFGPGTRLLVL.

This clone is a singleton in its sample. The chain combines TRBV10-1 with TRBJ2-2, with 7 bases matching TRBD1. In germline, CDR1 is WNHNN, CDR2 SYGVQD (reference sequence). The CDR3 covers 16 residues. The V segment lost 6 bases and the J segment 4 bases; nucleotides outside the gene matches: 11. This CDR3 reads CASSLFRQGRTGELFF. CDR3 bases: TGCGCCAGCAGCCTCTTTCGACAGGGACGCACCGGGGAGCTGTTTTTT.

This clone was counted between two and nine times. The CDR3 loop reads CAISAPTSGQETQYF. The CDR3 nucleotides are TGTGCCATCAGTGCCCCGACTAGCGGCCAAGAGACCCAGTACTTC. The J gene is TRBJ2-5, the V gene TRBV10-3; TRBD2 agrees at 9 bases. V was clipped by 4 bases and J by 1 base; unmatched bases: 4. The CDR3 consists of 15 residues. Germline-derived CDR1 and CDR2 are ENHRY and SYGVKD.

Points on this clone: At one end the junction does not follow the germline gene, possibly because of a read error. The CDR3 DNA reads as TGTGCCACCAGCAGATCTGGCAGGGGCCACAATGGGCAGTTCTTC. This gives the protein CATSRSGRGHNGQFF. The chain combines TRBV15 with TRBJ2-1, with D maybe TRBD1 (6 bases). Germline V CDR1 and CDR2: LNHNV, YYDKDF (reference sequence). This CDR3 is 15 amino acids long.

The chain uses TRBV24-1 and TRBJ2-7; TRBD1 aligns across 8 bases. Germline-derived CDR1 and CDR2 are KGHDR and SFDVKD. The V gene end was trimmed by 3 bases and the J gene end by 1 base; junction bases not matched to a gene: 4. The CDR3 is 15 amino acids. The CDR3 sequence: CATSDQGAGSYEQYF. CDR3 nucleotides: TGTGCCACCAGTGATCAGGGGGCAGGATCCTACGAGCAGTACTTC.

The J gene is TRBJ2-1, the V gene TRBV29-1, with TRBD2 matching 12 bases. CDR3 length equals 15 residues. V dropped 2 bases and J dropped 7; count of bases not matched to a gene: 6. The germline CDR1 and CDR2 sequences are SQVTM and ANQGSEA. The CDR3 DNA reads TGCAGCGTTGAACTAGCGGGAGGGCCGAGAAATGAGCAGTTCTTC. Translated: CSVELAGGPRNEQFF.

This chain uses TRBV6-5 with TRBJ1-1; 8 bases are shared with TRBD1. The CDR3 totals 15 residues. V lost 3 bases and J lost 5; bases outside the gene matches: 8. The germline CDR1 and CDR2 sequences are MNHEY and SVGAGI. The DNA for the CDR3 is TGTGCCAGCAGTTATGGGCAGGGGGCTGCGACTGAAGCTTTCTTT. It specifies CASSYGQGAATEAFF.

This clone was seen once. CDR3 protein: CASGLGSGSPEAFF. The CDR3 coding sequence is TGTGCTAGTGGTTTGGGATCGGGGTCTCCTGAAGCTTTCTTT. The chain is built from TRBV12-5 and TRBJ1-1; unclear D gene. This CDR3 comprises 14 residues. Trimming shortened V by 1 base and J by 6 bases, and 12 bases separated the two germline ends. CDR1 and CDR2 (germline): LGHNT, FRNRAP.

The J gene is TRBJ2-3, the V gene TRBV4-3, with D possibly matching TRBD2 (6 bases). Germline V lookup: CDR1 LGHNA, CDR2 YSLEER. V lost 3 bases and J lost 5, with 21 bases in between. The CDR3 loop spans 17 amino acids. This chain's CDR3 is CASSQAPGTAGRDTQYF. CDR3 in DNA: TGCGCCAGCAGCCAGGCCCCCGGGACTGCAGGGAGAGATACGCAGTATTTT.

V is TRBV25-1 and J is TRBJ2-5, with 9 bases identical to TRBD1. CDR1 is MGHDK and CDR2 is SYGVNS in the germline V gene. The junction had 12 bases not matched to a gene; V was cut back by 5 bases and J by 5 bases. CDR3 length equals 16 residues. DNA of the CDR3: TGTGCCAGCAGTCCCGGGACAGGGTTTCATAAGGAGACCCAGTACTTC. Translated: CASSPGTGFHKETQYF.

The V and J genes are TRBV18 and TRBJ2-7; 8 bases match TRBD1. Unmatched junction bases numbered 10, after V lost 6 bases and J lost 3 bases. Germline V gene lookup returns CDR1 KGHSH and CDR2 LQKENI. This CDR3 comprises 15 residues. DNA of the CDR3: TGTGCCAGCTCCCAACCCGGACAGGGAGACTACGAGCAGTACTTC. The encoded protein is CASSQPGQGDYEQYF.

The CDR3 spells CASGRVGGPTDTQYF. DNA for the CDR3: TGTGCCAGTGGAAGGGTCGGGGGTCCGACAGATACGCAGTATTTT. V and J are TRBV27 and TRBJ2-3, with D perhaps matching TRBD2 (6 bases). Germline CDR1 MNHEY, CDR2 SMNVEV (reference sequence). V lost 9 bases and J lost 3, with 19 bases in between. CDR3 size: 15 residues.

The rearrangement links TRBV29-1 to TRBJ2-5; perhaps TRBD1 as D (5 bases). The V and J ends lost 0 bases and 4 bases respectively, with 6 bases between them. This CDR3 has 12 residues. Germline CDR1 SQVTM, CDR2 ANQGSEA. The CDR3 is CSVEEGVETQYF. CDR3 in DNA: TGCAGCGTTGAAGAAGGGGTAGAGACCCAGTACTTC.